This is a list of T cell receptor beta chains from one sample in a study of blood T cell repertoires in COVID-19. Repertoires were generated with immunoSEQ multiplex PCR, while TCRdb's copy carries only in-frame clones and drops some. The data contain approximately 97,000 clones, around nine tenths of them singletons. Sequencing used peripheral blood. These receptors originate from a man aged 55 to 70 with acute or convalescent COVID-19. CDR3s include the opening cysteine and the closing phenylalanine or tryptophan. Each record gives: J gene, V gene, D gene, clone size, CDR3 protein, CDR3 DNA. D genes are given only for firm matches. Clone size is stated in some rows and not others, as once, few, many or a class when expanded.

>TRBJ2-1|TRBV5-4|-|-
CASSLPLDEQFF
TGTGCCAGCAGCTTGCCCCTTGATGAGCAGTTCTTC
>TRBJ1-6|TRBV11-2|TRBD1|-
CASSLNRGNSPLHF
TGTGCCAGCAGCTTAAACAGGGGTAATTCACCCCTCCACTTT
>TRBJ1-5|TRBV5-1|-|-
CASSPTGYEQPQHF
TGCGCCAGCAGCCCCACAGGGTATGAACAGCCCCAGCATTTT
>TRBJ1-3|TRBV2|-|-
CASTRGGGTGNTIYF
TGTGCCAGCACTCGCGGTGGAGGGACTGGAAACACCATATATTTT
>TRBJ1-2|TRBV2|-|-
CATSSERTNYGYTF
TGTGCCACCAGCAGCGAAAGGACTAACTATGGCTACACCTTC
>TRBJ2-6|TRBV18|-|once
CASSPRDINSGANVLTF
TGTGCCAGCTCACCCCGGGACATTAACTCTGGGGCCAACGTCCTGACTTTC
>TRBJ2-2|TRBV3-1/TRBV3-2|-|-
CASSQSQAGELFF
TGTGCCAGCAGCCAGAGTCAGGCCGGGGAGCTGTTTTTT
>TRBJ1-6|TRBV3-1/TRBV3-2|TRBD1|-
CASSQSGQGSWTPLHF
TGTGCCAGCAGCCAGTCGGGACAGGGTTCATGGACACCCCTCCACTTT
>TRBJ1-1|TRBV28|-|-
CVAGRGTEAFF
TGTGTTGCCGGGAGGGGGACTGAAGCTTTCTTT
>TRBJ2-7|TRBV19|TRBD1|-
CASSPQQGFEQYF
TGTGCCAGTAGTCCGCAACAGGGGTTCGAGCAGTACTTC
>TRBJ1-6|TRBV7-6|-|-
CASSYLQGRGSNSPLHF
TGTGCCAGCAGCTACCTACAGGGTAGAGGCTCAAATTCACCCCTCCACTTT
>TRBJ1-6|TRBV5-1|-|-
CASSFHRPEGYNSPLHF
TGCGCCAGCAGCTTCCACCGCCCGGAGGGTTATAATTCACCCCTCCACTTT
>TRBJ1-4|TRBV9|TRBD1|-
CASSRTGEEKLFF
TGTGCCAGCAGTCGGACAGGGGAGGAAAAACTGTTTTTT
>TRBJ2-7|TRBV29-1|-|-
CSVEDWGDEQYF
TGCAGCGTTGAAGATTGGGGGGACGAGCAGTACTTC
>TRBJ1-3|TRBV5-1|-|-
CASSPDTGNTIYF
TGCGCCAGCAGCCCCGACACTGGAAACACCATATATTTT
>TRBJ1-1|TRBV5-6|TRBD1|-
CASSFKTGLTEAFF
TGTGCCAGCAGCTTTAAGACAGGGTTAACTGAAGCTTTCTTT
>TRBJ1-1|TRBV3-1/TRBV3-2|-|-
CASSRQPNTEAFF
TGTGCCAGCAGCCGACAGCCGAACACTGAAGCTTTCTTT
>TRBJ1-2|TRBV5-4|-|-
CASSLAGGARGGYTF
TGTGCCAGCAGCTTGGCTGGAGGGGCCCGAGGTGGCTACACCTTC
>TRBJ2-5|TRBV5-8|TRBD1|-
CASNSGGTETQYF
TGTGCCAGCAACTCAGGGGGCACGGAGACCCAGTACTTC
>TRBJ2-1|TRBV23-1|-|once
CASSQPVLAVTTFNEQFF
TGCGCCAGCAGTCAACCGGTTTTGGCGGTAACCACCTTCAATGAGCAGTTCTTC
>TRBJ1-1|TRBV24-1|-|-
CATSEGAEAFF
TGTGCCACCAGTGAAGGAGCTGAAGCTTTCTTT
>TRBJ1-3|TRBV5-1|TRBD1|-
CASGTGVGNTIYF
TGCGCCAGCGGGACAGGGGTTGGAAACACCATATATTTT
>TRBJ1-3|TRBV7-2|-|-
CASSFTSSGNTIYF
TGTGCCAGCAGCTTTACCAGCTCTGGAAACACCATATATTTT
>TRBJ1-2|TRBV5-1|TRBD1|-
CASSLEGQGGNYGYTF
TGCGCCAGCAGCTTGGAAGGACAGGGAGGTAACTATGGCTACACCTTC
>TRBJ1-1|TRBV5-6|TRBD1|-
CASSMTGGIAEAFF
TGTGCCAGCAGCATGACAGGGGGGATTGCTGAAGCTTTCTTT
>TRBJ1-1|TRBV13|-|-
CASSPWGDGSAEAFF
TGTGCCAGCAGCCCCTGGGGGGACGGGAGCGCTGAAGCTTTCTTT
>TRBJ2-7|TRBV7-6|-|-
CASSSHIQGGSYEQYF
TGTGCCAGCAGCTCCCACATTCAAGGGGGCTCCTACGAGCAGTACTTC
>TRBJ1-3|TRBV7-2|-|-
CASSLEAGPGNTIYF
TGTGCCAGCAGCTTAGAGGCAGGGCCTGGAAACACCATATATTTT
>TRBJ2-3|TRBV6-6|TRBD2|-
CASSRRTSGVITDTQYF
TGTGCCAGCAGTCGCCGGACTAGCGGGGTTATTACAGATACGCAGTATTTT
>TRBJ1-2|TRBV20-1|-|-
CSATGLGGYTF
TGCAGTGCTACAGGGCTCGGGGGCTACACCTTC
>TRBJ2-1|TRBV19|TRBD1|-
CASSIPGQTRNEQFF
TGTGCCAGTAGTATTCCGGGACAGACTCGCAATGAGCAGTTCTTC
>TRBJ2-1|TRBV6-4|TRBD2|-
CASSSSGLAGGLNEQFF
TGTGCCAGCAGCTCCTCGGGACTAGCGGGGGGGCTAAATGAGCAGTTCTTC
>TRBJ1-3|TRBV5-1|-|-
CASSLDPSSGNTIYF
TGCGCCAGCAGCTTGGATCCGAGCTCTGGAAACACCATATATTTT
>TRBJ1-2|TRBV6-1|-|-
CASSEQAGLDGYTF
TGTGCCAGCAGTGAGCAGGCGGGACTCGATGGCTACACCTTC
>TRBJ1-1|TRBV7-2|-|-
CASSPQGRRTEAFF
TGTGCCAGCAGCCCACAGGGAAGGCGGACTGAAGCTTTCTTT
>TRBJ2-5|TRBV6-5|-|-
CASKERNQETQYF
TGTGCCAGCAAAGAGCGAAACCAAGAGACCCAGTACTTC
>TRBJ1-6|TRBV30|-|-
CAWSGKRTLHF
TGTGCCTGGAGTGGAAAGAGGACCCTCCACTTT
>TRBJ1-6|TRBV5-4|TRBD1|-
CASSLDGQGANSPLHF
TGTGCCAGCAGCTTGGATGGGCAGGGGGCAAATTCACCCCTCCACTTT
>TRBJ1-6|TRBV6-5|-|-
CASSSTGHNSPLHF
TGTGCCAGCTCATCAACAGGGCACAATTCACCCCTCCACTTT
>TRBJ1-1|TRBV18|TRBD1|-
CASSRDSQGGTEAFF
TGTGCCAGCTCACGGGACAGCCAAGGGGGCACTGAAGCTTTCTTT